The 14 T cell receptor beta chains in this list originate from one sample, sequenced in a study of cytomegalovirus exposure and HLA in healthy donors. The PCR made use of 60 Vbeta and 13 Jbeta primers. Sequencing used immunoSEQ multiplex PCR; TCRdb keeps in-frame clones, though not all of them. The sample consists of under 200,000 clones, over 70% of them appearing once. The source material was PBMCs. The receptor set was obtained from a man aged 50-60 years in good health and CMV-seronegative.

This clone has only a few counts. This chain uses TRBV2 with TRBJ2-7; D is perhaps TRBD1 (6 bases). The CDR3 consists of 17 residues. Looked up from germline, CDR1 is SNHLY and CDR2 is FYNNEI. Between the trimmed V and J ends, which lost 0 bases and 2 bases, there was a span of 17 bases. DNA of the CDR3: TGTGCCAGCAGTGAAGCGTTAATGAACAGGGTCCCCTACGAGCAGTACTTC. Translation: CASSEALMNRVPYEQYF.

The chain couples TRBV30 to TRBJ1-1; D not certain. Trimming left V 2 bases short and J 4 bases short, with 14 bases between. This CDR3 is built from 14 residues. Germline V gives CDR1 GTSNPN, CDR2 SVGIG (reference sequence). The CDR3 DNA follows: TGTGCCTGGAGTTGGAGAGGATTGGGCACTGAAGCTTTCTTT. Translation gives CAWSWRGLGTEAFF. The whole variable domain, remainder taken from reference TRBV30 and TRBJ1-1, is SQTIHQWPATLVQPVGSPLSLECTVEGTSNPNLYWYRQAAGRGLQLLFYSVGIGQISSEVPQNLSASRPQDRQFILSSKKLLLSDSGFYLCAWSWRGLGTEAFFGQGTRLTVV.

The genes are TRBV9 and TRBJ1-1, with D unclear. From germline, CDR1 is SGDLS and CDR2 YYNGEE. Trimming removed 5 bases at V and 1 base at J, with 9 bases between. The CDR3 loop spans 13 amino acids. The CDR3 is CASSRSGNTEAFF. The CDR3 nucleotides read TGTGCCAGCAGTCGATCCGGGAACACTGAAGCTTTCTTT. Full variable domain (missing parts from reference TRBV9 and TRBJ1-1): DSGVTQTPKHLITATGQRVTLRCSPRSGDLSVYWYQQSLDQGLQFLIQYYNGEERAKGNILERFSAQQFPDLHSELNLSSLELGDSALYFCASSRSGNTEAFFGQGTRLTVV.

The chain combines TRBV6-1 with TRBJ1-2, with D maybe TRBD1 (6 bases). This CDR3 has 16 amino acids. The V and J ends lost 3 bases and 1 base respectively, with 15 bases between them. Germline CDR1 MNHNS, CDR2 SASEGT. This chain's CDR3 is CASSEPLGTLNYGYTF. The CDR3 region has the DNA TGTGCCAGCAGTGAGCCCCTAGGGACACTTAACTATGGCTACACCTTC.

The genes are TRBV9 and TRBJ1-5, with D unclear. The CDR3 covers 15 residues. The ends were cut back, 1 base at V and 1 base at J, with 9 bases in the middle. CDR1 is SGDLS and CDR2 is YYNGEE in the germline V gene. The CDR3 region is CASSVSGDSNQPQHF. CDR3 DNA sequence: TGTGCCAGCAGCGTATCTGGAGACAGCAATCAGCCCCAGCATTTT.

This clone was detected only a few times. The V and J genes are TRBV18 and TRBJ1-1; no clear D gene. The length of the CDR3 is 15 residues. CDR1 KGHSH and CDR2 LQKENI come from the germline V gene. Trimming removed 6 bases from V and 2 bases from J, with 16 bases in between. The CDR3 region is CASSPSKVTNTEAFF. The CDR3 nucleotides read TGTGCCAGCTCCCCTTCTAAAGTAACTAACACTGAAGCTTTCTTT.

The rearrangement uses TRBV6-6 and TRBJ2-3; 8 bases match TRBD2. The CDR3 contains 15 residues. V gave up 3 bases and J gave up 4 bases; unmatched junction bases: 6. Germline V gene sequence: CDR1 MNHNY, CDR2 SVGAGI (reference sequence). This CDR3 reads CASSYTGGRADTQYF. In DNA form, the CDR3 reads TGTGCCAGCAGTTATACGGGGGGGCGGGCAGATACGCAGTATTTT.

The chain recombines TRBV5-6 with TRBJ2-5; a possible D gene is TRBD1 (5 bases). This CDR3 is 13 amino acids long. The V end lost 1 base, the J end lost 5 bases, and 9 bases lay between the germline ends. Germline CDR1 SGHDT, CDR2 YYEEEE. The chain's CDR3 is CASSLPGYETQYF. DNA of the CDR3: TGTGCCAGCAGCTTGCCAGGGTACGAGACCCAGTACTTC.

This rearrangement joins TRBV19 to TRBJ2-7; D possibly corresponds to TRBD2 (5 bases). The germline V and J ends were trimmed by 5 bases and 3 bases, with 14 bases remaining between them. CDR3 length: 14 residues. The V gene's germline CDR1 is LNHDA and CDR2 SQIVND (reference sequence). CDR3 sequence: CASSSGGEGYEQYF. The CDR3 DNA follows: TGTGCCAGTAGTTCCGGTGGAGAGGGCTACGAGCAGTACTTC.

The chain has TRBV7-8 and TRBJ2-3; TRBD2 matches 12 bases. The CDR3 covers 19 residues. V shed 4 bases, J shed 4 bases, and the junction held 15 bases outside the gene matches. The germline CDR1 and CDR2 sequences are SGHVS and FQNEAQ. CDR3: CASSSVGLRPSGGADTQYF. The CDR3, as DNA: TGTGCCAGCAGCTCCGTGGGCCTTAGGCCTAGCGGGGGGGCAGATACGCAGTATTTT.

This chain joins TRBV2 and TRBJ2-1, with TRBD2 identical over 7 bases. The CDR3 extends over 15 amino acids. V lost 6 bases and J lost 0; bases outside the gene matches: 5. The V gene's germline CDR1 is SNHLY and CDR2 FYNNEI. In DNA, the CDR3 is TGTGCCAGCAGGGCGGGGGAGAGCTCCTACAATGAGCAGTTCTTC. The encoded protein is CASRAGESSYNEQFF.

The chain carries TRBV4-1 and TRBJ2-7, with a weak D call TRBD1 (5 bases). In germline, CDR1 is MGHRA, CDR2 YSYEKL. The V and J ends lost 4 bases and 0 bases respectively, with 16 bases between them. The CDR3 extends over 16 amino acids. CDR3 DNA sequence: TGCGCCAGCAGCCTCGGGTCTGGTGGGGCCTCCTACGAGCAGTACTTC. Its protein product is CASSLGSGGASYEQYF.

V is TRBV5-6 and J is TRBJ1-2; no clear D. The length of the CDR3 is 11 residues. V lost 4 bases, J lost 6 bases, and 7 bases lay in between. CDR1 SGHDT and CDR2 YYEEEE come from the germline V gene. The CDR3 nucleotides read TGTGCCAGCAGCCCTGGCAATGGCTACACCTTC. Amino acids: CASSPGNGYTF. Using reference TRBV5-6 and TRBJ1-2 for the parts outside the CDR3, the full variable domain is DAGVTQSPTHLIKTRGQQVTLRCSPKSGHDTVSWYQQALGQGPQFIFQYYEEEERQRGNFPDRFSGHQFPNYSSELNVNALLLGDSALYLCASSPGNGYTFGSGTRLTVV.

A single count supports this clone. At one boundary the junction diverges from the germline segment, which might be a read error. The V and J genes are TRBV7-9 and TRBJ2-1; D is uncertain. Germline lookup yields CDR1 SEHNR and CDR2 FQNEAQ (reference sequence). The CDR3 has 13 residues. CDR3 nucleotide sequence: TGTGCCAGCAGCTATTTCTCCTCCAATGAGCAGTTCTTC. Translation gives CASSYFSSNEQFF. The whole variable domain, filled in from reference TRBV7-9 and TRBJ2-1, reads DTGVSQNPRHKITKRGQNVTFRCDPISEHNRLYWYRQTLGQGPEFLTYFQNEAQLEKSRLLSDRFSAERPKGSFSTLEIQRTEQGDSAMYLCASSYFSSNEQFFGPGTRLTVL.